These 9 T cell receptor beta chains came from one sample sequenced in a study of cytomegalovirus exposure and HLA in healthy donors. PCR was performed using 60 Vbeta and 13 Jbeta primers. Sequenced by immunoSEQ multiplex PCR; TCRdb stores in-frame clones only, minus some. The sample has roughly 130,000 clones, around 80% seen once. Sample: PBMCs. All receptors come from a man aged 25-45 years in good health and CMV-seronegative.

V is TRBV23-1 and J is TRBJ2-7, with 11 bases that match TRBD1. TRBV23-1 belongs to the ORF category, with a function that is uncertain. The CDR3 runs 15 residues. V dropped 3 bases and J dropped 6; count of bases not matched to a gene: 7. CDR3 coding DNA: TGCGCCAGCAGTCATCCGGGACAGGGGGTCGCCGAGCAGTACTTC. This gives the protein CASSHPGQGVAEQYF.

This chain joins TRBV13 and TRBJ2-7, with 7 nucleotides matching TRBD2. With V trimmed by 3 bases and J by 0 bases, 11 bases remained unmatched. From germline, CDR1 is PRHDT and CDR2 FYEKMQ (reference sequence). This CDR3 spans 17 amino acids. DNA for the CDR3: TGTGCCAGCAGCTTCCAGTATCTCTCTAGCGGCTCCTACGAGCAGTACTTC. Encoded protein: CASSFQYLSSGSYEQYF.

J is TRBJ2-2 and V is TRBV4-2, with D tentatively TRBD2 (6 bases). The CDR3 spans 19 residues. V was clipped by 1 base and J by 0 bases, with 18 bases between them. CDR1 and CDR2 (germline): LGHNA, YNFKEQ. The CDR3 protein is CASSQVGLAGSANTGELFF. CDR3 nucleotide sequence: TGTGCCAGCAGCCAAGTAGGTTTGGCGGGGAGCGCGAACACCGGGGAGCTGTTTTTT.

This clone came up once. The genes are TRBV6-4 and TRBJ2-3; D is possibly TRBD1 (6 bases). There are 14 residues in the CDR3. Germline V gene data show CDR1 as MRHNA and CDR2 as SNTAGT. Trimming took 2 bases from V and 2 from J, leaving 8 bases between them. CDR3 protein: CASSDGTNTDTQYF. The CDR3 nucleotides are TGTGCCAGCAGTGACGGGACAAACACAGATACGCAGTATTTT.

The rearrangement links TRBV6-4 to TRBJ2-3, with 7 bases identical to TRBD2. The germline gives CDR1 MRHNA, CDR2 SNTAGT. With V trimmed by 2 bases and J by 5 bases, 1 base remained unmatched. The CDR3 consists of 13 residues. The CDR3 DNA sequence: TGTGCCAGCAGTGACACGGGAGGAGATACGCAGTATTTT. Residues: CASSDTGGDTQYF.

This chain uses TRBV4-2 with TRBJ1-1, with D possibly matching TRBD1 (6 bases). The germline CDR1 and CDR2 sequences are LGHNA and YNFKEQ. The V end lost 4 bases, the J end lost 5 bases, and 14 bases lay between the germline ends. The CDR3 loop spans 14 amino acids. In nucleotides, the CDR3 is TGTGCCAGCAGCCGGGAACAGGGATCGACTGAAGCTTTCTTT. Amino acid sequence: CASSREQGSTEAFF.

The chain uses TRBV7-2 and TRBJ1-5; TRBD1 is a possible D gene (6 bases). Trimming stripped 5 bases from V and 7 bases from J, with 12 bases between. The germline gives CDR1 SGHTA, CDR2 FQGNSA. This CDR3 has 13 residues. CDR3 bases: TGTGCCAGCAGCCCCACAGGGTTACAGCCCCAGCATTTT. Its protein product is CASSPTGLQPQHF.

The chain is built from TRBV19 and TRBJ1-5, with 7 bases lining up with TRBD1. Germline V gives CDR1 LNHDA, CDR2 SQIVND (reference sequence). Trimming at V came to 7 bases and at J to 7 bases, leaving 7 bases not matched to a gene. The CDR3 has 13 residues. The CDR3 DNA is TGTGCCAGTACCGACAGGGTCAGACAGCCCCAGCATTTT. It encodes CASTDRVRQPQHF.

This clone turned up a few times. CDR3 in DNA: TGTGCCATCAGTCCATCTCCCTCGGGAAATGAGCAGTTCTTC. Its protein product is CAISPSPSGNEQFF. The V gene is TRBV10-3, the J gene TRBJ2-1; weak D call: TRBD2 (5 bases). This CDR3 is built from 14 residues. V was clipped by 5 bases and J by 7 bases, with 15 bases between them. Germline V CDR1 and CDR2: ENHRY, SYGVKD.